Following are 17 T cell receptor beta chains from one sample sequenced in a study of cytomegalovirus exposure and HLA in healthy donors. In the PCR, 60 Vbeta and 13 Jbeta primers were used. The assay was immunoSEQ multiplex PCR, and TCRdb's table has in-frame clones only and misses some. Of 150,000 to 200,000 clones in the sample, around 76% were seen once. Sequenced material: PBMCs. These receptors originate from a middle-aged woman in good health and CMV-seronegative.

This chain links TRBV6-6 with TRBJ2-2; TRBD2 matches 9 bases. The V and J ends lost 4 bases and 7 bases, in that order; junction bases with no gene match: 7. The germline CDR1 and CDR2 sequences are MNHNY and SVGAGI (reference sequence). The CDR3 extends over 15 amino acids. CDR3 DNA sequence: TGTGCCAGCAGTTCCTTAGCGGGAGCGGACGGGGAGCTGTTTTTT. Translated: CASSSLAGADGELFF.

This chain uses TRBV7-9 with TRBJ2-1; 7 nucleotides agree with TRBD2. Trimming took 5 bases from V and 4 from J; bases not matched to a gene: 11. Germline V gene data show CDR1 as SEHNR and CDR2 as FQNEAQ (reference sequence). CDR3 size: 16 residues. CDR3 nucleotides: TGTGCCAGCAGCGTTTCTAGCGGCCCCAGGTACAATGAGCAGTTCTTC. This encodes CASSVSSGPRYNEQFF. The variable domain in full, with the rest retrieved from reference TRBV7-9 and TRBJ2-1, is DTGVSQNPRHKITKRGQNVTFRCDPISEHNRLYWYRQTLGQGPEFLTYFQNEAQLEKSRLLSDRFSAERPKGSFSTLEIQRTEQGDSAMYLCASSVSSGPRYNEQFFGPGTRLTVL.

As DNA, the CDR3 is TGCGCCAGCAGCCAAGATTACGGCAGGGGGCTGGGTAACTCTGGGGCCAACGTCCTGACTTTC. It is translated as CASSQDYGRGLGNSGANVLTF. The J gene is TRBJ2-6, the V gene TRBV4-1; 8 bases map to TRBD1. This CDR3 has 21 residues. The germline V gene has CDR1 MGHRA and CDR2 YSYEKL. J was trimmed by 0 bases and V by 0 bases; bases with no gene match: 13.

This chain uses TRBV9 with TRBJ2-7; TRBD2 matches 11 bases. CDR3 length equals 15 residues. V dropped 3 bases and J dropped 6; count of bases not matched to a gene: 8. Germline values: CDR1 SGDLS, CDR2 YYNGEE. The CDR3 protein is CASSDGTSGSREQYF. CDR3 nucleotides: TGTGCCAGCAGCGATGGAACTAGCGGGAGTCGCGAGCAGTACTTC.

This chain links TRBV29-1 with TRBJ2-1; 12 bases are a match to TRBD1. Germline-derived CDR1 and CDR2 are SQVTM and ANQGSEA. The CDR3 extends over 15 amino acids. J lost 8 bases, V lost 0 bases, and 5 bases had no gene match. CDR3: CSVEDGDRGPYEQFF. The CDR3 DNA is TGCAGCGTTGAAGATGGGGACAGGGGGCCTTATGAGCAGTTCTTC.

The V and J genes are TRBV9 and TRBJ2-2; 11 bases map to TRBD2. This CDR3 has 15 amino acids. V lost 4 bases, J lost 6 bases, and 5 bases stayed unmatched. Germline CDR1 reads SGDLS; CDR2 reads YYNGEE. The chain's CDR3 is CASSISGRAPGELFF. CDR3 coding DNA: TGTGCCAGCAGCATTAGCGGGAGGGCCCCCGGGGAGCTGTTTTTT.

This clone was detected once. The V and J genes are TRBV18 and TRBJ1-2; possible D gene TRBD1, 6 bases. Between the trimmed V and J ends, which lost 5 bases and 0 bases, there was a span of 13 bases. The CDR3 runs to 15 residues. Germline assignment: CDR1 KGHSH and CDR2 LQKENI. In nucleotides, the CDR3 is TGTGCCAGCTCAACACGGGACACCACTAACTATGGCTACACCTTC. It specifies CASSTRDTTNYGYTF.

This chain connects TRBV5-1 to TRBJ1-2; the match to TRBD1 covers 12 bases. The germline CDR1 and CDR2 sequences are SGHRS and YFSETQ. This CDR3 comprises 16 residues. The J segment lost 4 bases and the V segment lost 4 bases, leaving 8 bases of the junction unmatched. The CDR3 protein is CASSPGRGQGAYGYTF. In DNA, the CDR3 is TGCGCCAGCAGCCCAGGGAGGGGACAGGGGGCCTATGGCTACACCTTC.

The CDR3 sequence is CASSQHRGGNTEAFF. The CDR3 DNA follows: TGTGCCAGCAGCCAGCACAGGGGAGGGAACACTGAAGCTTTCTTT. The rearrangement links TRBV14 to TRBJ1-1; TRBD1 aligns across 7 bases. With V trimmed by 3 bases and J by 1 base, 5 bases remained unmatched. Germline lookup yields CDR1 SGHDN and CDR2 FVKESK. The CDR3 has 15 residues.

The chain joins TRBV5-1 to TRBJ1-4; TRBD1 agrees at 9 bases. Germline CDR1 is SGHRS and CDR2 is YFSETQ. The CDR3 totals 15 residues. V shed 2 bases and J 5 bases; nucleotides not matched to a gene: 4. The CDR3 DNA sequence: TGCGCCAGCAGCTTAGCGGGGACAGGGAATGAAAAACTGTTTTTT. Protein sequence: CASSLAGTGNEKLFF.

The chain uses TRBV27 and TRBJ2-7, with 8 bases identical to TRBD1. The CDR3 contains 15 residues. The germline CDR1 and CDR2 sequences are MNHEY and SMNVEV (reference sequence). With V trimmed by 4 bases and J by 1 base, 6 bases remained unmatched. CDR3 residues: CASSSGGWRSYEQYF. CDR3 DNA sequence: TGTGCCAGCAGTTCAGGGGGCTGGAGGTCCTACGAGCAGTACTTC.

J is TRBJ1-4 and V is TRBV19; D call uncertain. The length of the CDR3 is 12 residues. Germline CDR1 is LNHDA and CDR2 is SQIVND (reference sequence). Trimming cost V 7 bases and J 8 bases, with 11 bases left between them. CDR3 protein: CASKGRGEKLFF. Here the CDR3 DNA reads TGTGCCAGTAAAGGGAGAGGGGAAAAACTGTTTTTT. Using reference TRBV19 and TRBJ1-4 for the parts outside the CDR3, the full variable domain is DGGITQSPKYLFRKEGQNVTLSCEQNLNHDAMYWYRQDPGQGLRLIYYSQIVNDFQKGDIAEGYSVSREKKESFPLTVTSAQKNPTAFYLCASKGRGEKLFFGSGTQLSVL.

The chain is built from TRBV5-1 and TRBJ2-5; 9 bases fit TRBD1. Germline CDR1 and CDR2: SGHRS and YFSETQ. The CDR3 sequence is 15 residues long. V trimming: 4 bases; J trimming: 1 base; junction bases outside the gene matches: 5. CDR3 loop: CASSGQGQSQETQYF. In nucleotides, the CDR3 is TGCGCCAGCAGCGGACAGGGGCAAAGCCAAGAGACCCAGTACTTC.

This clone has only one observation. V usage is TRBV6-5 and J usage is TRBJ1-4; D may be TRBD1 (5 bases). The CDR3 spans 16 residues. V lost 4 bases to trimming and J lost 0 bases, with 12 bases between them. Germline V gives CDR1 MNHEY, CDR2 SVGAGI. The CDR3 DNA follows: TGTGCCAGCAGTTCCCAGGGCCGCTCAACTAATGAAAAACTGTTTTTT. It specifies CASSSQGRSTNEKLFF.

In regard to this clone: The junction differs from germline at one of its ends, possibly a read error. CDR3 loop: CASSLTGNTEAFF. DNA of the CDR3: TGTGCTAGCAGCCTTACAGGGAACACTGAAGCTTTCTTT. The chain joins TRBV7-7 to TRBJ1-1; D is perhaps TRBD1 (5 bases). Per the germline V gene, CDR1 is SSHAT and CDR2 is FNYEAQ (reference sequence). CDR3 length: 13 residues.

The chain links TRBV6-5 to TRBJ2-1, with 12 positions matching TRBD2. The germline V gene has CDR1 MNHEY and CDR2 SVGAGI. This CDR3 has 15 residues. The V and J ends lost 6 bases and 9 bases, in that order; junction bases with no gene match: 9. Here the CDR3 reads CASSRRLAGVVEQFF. The CDR3 DNA follows: TGTGCCAGCAGCCGGAGACTAGCGGGAGTAGTTGAGCAGTTCTTC.

The chain couples TRBV5-1 to TRBJ1-2; the D is unclear. This CDR3 contains 14 residues. Germline V gives CDR1 SGHRS, CDR2 YFSETQ. Trimming pared 0 bases from V and 2 bases from J, leaving 8 bases between. The CDR3 is CASSLVGSNYGYTF. CDR3 bases: TGCGCCAGCAGCTTGGTGGGTAGCAACTATGGCTACACCTTC.